This T cell receptor (beta chain) derives from a study of tumor-infiltrating lymphocytes in localized non-small cell lung cancer. V trimming: 4 bases; J trimming: 5 bases; junction bases outside the gene matches: 11. The V gene's germline CDR1 is MNHEY and CDR2 SVGAGI. CDR3 size: 15 residues. Repertoires were generated with immunoSEQ multiplex PCR, while TCRdb's copy carries only in-frame clones and drops some. The repertoire has over 15,000 clones, under 75% of them found once; the top ten carry 4.5% to 7.5%. Sequencing input: lung tumor tissue. The chain carries TRBV6-5 and TRBJ2-7, with TRBD1 matching over 7 bases. The receptor comes from a human donor with non-small cell lung cancer. The CDR3 nucleotides read TGTGCCAGCAGTTCCGCGACAGGGTCGGAAGACGAGCAGTACTTC. Protein sequence: CASSSATGSEDEQYF.